What follows is one T cell receptor beta chain and its context. Each of the donors was a healthy bone marrow donor. Per germline, CDR1 SGHNT and CDR2 YYREEE (reference sequence). V dropped 5 bases and J dropped 0 bases, with 17 bases sitting between them. This CDR3 spans 16 amino acids. These data are taken from a study of cytomegalovirus exposure and HLA in healthy donors. The primer mix had 60 Vbeta and 13 Jbeta primers. TCRdb's copy holds only in-frame clones and misses some; the assay was immunoSEQ multiplex PCR. This repertoire shows under 300,000 clones, under 80% found once; its top ten account for 2% to 2.5%.

The chain has TRBV5-4 and TRBJ1-1; tentatively, D is TRBD1 (6 bases). The sample comprised PBMCs. The receptor was isolated from a female donor in good health and CMV-seronegative. The CDR3 DNA follows: TGTGCCAGCAGTCTGAGGGGGAAAGCTTTGAACACTGAAGCTTTCTTT. This gives the protein CASSLRGKALNTEAFF.